Listed below are T cell receptor beta chains from one sample, sequenced in a study of OX40 agonist ivuxolimab in advanced cancers. Some clones are missing from TCRdb's copy, which holds only in-frame ones; the method was immunoSEQ multiplex PCR. The profile shows tens of thousands of clones, 75% to 90% of them singletons. Sequenced here: CD4+ or CD8+ T cells sorted from blood, sampled in a trial of the OX40 agonist ivuxolimab. Source of these receptors: an adult with an advanced solid tumor such as melanoma, head and neck, liver or kidney cancer. CDR3s include the opening cysteine and the closing phenylalanine or tryptophan.

>15|TRBV2
CASSRTGGINQPQHF
>15|TRBV9
CASSVGIAGLYEQYF
>14|TRBV19
CASRIQSGNYGYTF
>13|TRBV29-1
CSVGQAGNQPQHF
>13|TRBV10-3
CAISDGAGLKAFF
>15|TRBV11-2
CASSFGQGSYNEQFF
>14|TRBV10-3
CAISEGQENTEAFF
>15|TRBV9
CASSPLGRLNTEAFF
>13|TRBV2
CASSETASYGYTF
>14|TRBV7-2
CASSLQGVQETQYF
>14|TRBV19
CASSGRTSGNTIYF
>11|TRBV19
CASSPYTPQHF
>14|TRBV7-2
CASSSGQLQETQYF
>15|TRBV2
CASSERQIAKNIQYF
>14|TRBV5-6
CASSLAGGATEAFF
>15|TRBV5-8
CASSRWTGYGNTIYF
>13|TRBV4-3
CASSQDYKYEQYF
>14|TRBV5-4
CASSFTRTNTEAFF
>14|TRBV7-9
CASSLSGGAVRQFF
>13|TRBV18
CASSGGGHYEQYF
>14|TRBV11-2
CASSPVTGVDTQYF
>15|TRBV2
CASSEGGIPPYEQYF
>13|TRBV7-2
CASSSPANEKLFF
>14|TRBV7-2
CASSLVGGSETQYF
>14|TRBV7-8
CASSLAGQGGEAFF
>18|TRBV12-5
CASGATLRSGRDYNEQFF
>14|TRBV27
CASSLLGAAGGYTF
>13|TRBV7-9
CASSLILTNEQYF
>14|TRBV5-4
CASSFSRENTEAFF
>13|TRBV7-3
CASSLTRYNEQFF
>13|TRBV7-9
CASSLLTGEPQHF
>15|TRBV5-1
CASSPDSGQGYEQYF
>19|TRBV7-2
CASWRSPSGGLTSTDTQYF
>15|TRBV7-9
CASSLTGESNQPQHF
>16|TRBV18
CASSLKPLAGVDTQYF
>15|TRBV23-1
CASRFWTDGNQPQHF
>16|TRBV2
CASSEYFDSNTGELFF
>15|TRBV30
CAWRFGGSSGNTIYF
>12|TRBV7-2
CASSETTDTQYF
>15|TRBV9
CASIGTGRSNQPQHF
>14|TRBV28
CASVQGARTGELFF
>14|TRBV5-1
CASSLRPNTDTQYF
>13|TRBV28
CASRVGSNQPQHF
>11|TRBV30
CAAGWNTEAFF
>13|TRBV11-1
CASSSTANYGYTF
>15|TRBV4-1
CASSQGGALAGGTLF
>14|TRBV6-5
CASRIPGQETEAFF
>16|TRBV9
CASSPVGGSYNSPLHF
>12|TRBV28
CASSTPMEIYTF
>15|TRBV10-2
CASSEPGDRTYEQYF
>15|TRBV11-3
CASSLGGTEPTEAFF
>16|TRBV5-6
CASSLGQTDDSYEQYF